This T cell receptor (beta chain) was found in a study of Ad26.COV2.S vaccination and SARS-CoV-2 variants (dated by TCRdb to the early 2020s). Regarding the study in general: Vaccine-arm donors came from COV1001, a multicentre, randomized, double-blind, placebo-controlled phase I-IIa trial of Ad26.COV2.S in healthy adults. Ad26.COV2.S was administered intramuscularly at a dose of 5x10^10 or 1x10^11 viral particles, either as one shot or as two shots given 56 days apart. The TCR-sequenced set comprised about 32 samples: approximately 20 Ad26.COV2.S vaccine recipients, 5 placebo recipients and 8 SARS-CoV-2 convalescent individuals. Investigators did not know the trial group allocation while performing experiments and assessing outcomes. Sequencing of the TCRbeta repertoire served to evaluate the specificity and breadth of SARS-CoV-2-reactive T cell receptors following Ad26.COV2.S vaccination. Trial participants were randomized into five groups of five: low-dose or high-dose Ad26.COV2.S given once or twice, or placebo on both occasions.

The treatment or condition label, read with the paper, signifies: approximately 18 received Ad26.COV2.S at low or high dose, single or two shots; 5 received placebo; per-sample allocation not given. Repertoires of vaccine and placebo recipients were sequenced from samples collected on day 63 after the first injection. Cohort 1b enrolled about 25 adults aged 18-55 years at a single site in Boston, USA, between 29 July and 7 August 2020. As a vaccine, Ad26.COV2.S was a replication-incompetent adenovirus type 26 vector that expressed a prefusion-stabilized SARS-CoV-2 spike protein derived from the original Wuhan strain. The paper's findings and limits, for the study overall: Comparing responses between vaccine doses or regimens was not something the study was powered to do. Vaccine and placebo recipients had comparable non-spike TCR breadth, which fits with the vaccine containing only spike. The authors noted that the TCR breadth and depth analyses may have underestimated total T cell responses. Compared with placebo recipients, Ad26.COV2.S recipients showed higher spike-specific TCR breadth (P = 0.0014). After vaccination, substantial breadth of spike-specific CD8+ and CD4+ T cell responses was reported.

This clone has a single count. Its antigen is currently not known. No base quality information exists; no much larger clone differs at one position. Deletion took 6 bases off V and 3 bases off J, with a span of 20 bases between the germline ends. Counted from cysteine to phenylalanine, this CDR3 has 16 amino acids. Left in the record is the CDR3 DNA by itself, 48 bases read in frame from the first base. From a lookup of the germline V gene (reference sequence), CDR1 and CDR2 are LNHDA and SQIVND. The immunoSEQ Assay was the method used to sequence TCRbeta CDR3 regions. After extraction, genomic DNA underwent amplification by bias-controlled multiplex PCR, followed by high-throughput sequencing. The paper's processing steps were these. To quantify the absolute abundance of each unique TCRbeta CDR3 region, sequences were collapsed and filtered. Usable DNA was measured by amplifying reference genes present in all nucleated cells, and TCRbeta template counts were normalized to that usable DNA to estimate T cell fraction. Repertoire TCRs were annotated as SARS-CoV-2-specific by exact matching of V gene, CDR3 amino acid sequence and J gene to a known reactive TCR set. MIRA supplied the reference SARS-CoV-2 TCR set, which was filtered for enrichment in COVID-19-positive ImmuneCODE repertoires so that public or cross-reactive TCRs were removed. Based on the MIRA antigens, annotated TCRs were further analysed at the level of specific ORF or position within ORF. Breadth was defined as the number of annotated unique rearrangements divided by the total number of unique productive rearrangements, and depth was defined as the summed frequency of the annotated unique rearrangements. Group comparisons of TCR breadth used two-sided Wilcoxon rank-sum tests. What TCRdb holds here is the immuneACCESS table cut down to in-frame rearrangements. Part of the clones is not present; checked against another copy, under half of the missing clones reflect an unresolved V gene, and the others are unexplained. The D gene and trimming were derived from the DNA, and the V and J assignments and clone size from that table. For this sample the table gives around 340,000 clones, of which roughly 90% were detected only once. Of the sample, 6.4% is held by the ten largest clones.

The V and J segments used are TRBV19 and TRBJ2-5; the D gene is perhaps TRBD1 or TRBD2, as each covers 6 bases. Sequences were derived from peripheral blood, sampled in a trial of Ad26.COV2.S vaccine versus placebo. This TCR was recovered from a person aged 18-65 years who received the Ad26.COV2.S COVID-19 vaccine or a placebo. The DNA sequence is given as TGTGCCAGTAGCCGCAGGTCCTGGGGGGCGGAAGAGACCCAGTACTTC. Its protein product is CASSRRSWGAEETQYF.